This TCR beta chain was sequenced for a study of T-cell memory formation after mild COVID-19. The CDR3 contains 15 residues. Germline V gene data show CDR1 as SGHRS and CDR2 as YFSETQ. With 1 base removed from V and 1 base from J, the gap between germline ends came to 11 bases. Constant-segment-primed 5'RACE gave TCR alpha and TCR beta cDNA libraries with sample barcodes and UMIs. TCRdb fed the 5' RACE reads into MiXCR, producing one record per CDR3 protein. The sample yields around 110,000 distinct CDR3 sequences, more than 15% seen once. This clonotype has a handful of counts. Its matching antigen is unknown. Study results and limitations: Clones contracting across day 15 to 85 had a balanced CD4/CD8 profile; later expanding clones leaned CD4+. Second-wave clones peaking on day 37 lacked confirmed SARS-CoV-2 specificity. In pre-infection memory, a portion of responding clones appeared, which suggested that cross-reactive memory joined.

The specimen was PBMCs or a T cell subset sorted from them (not recorded which). This sequence was found in an adult woman who had mild COVID-19 (a few samples of this study predate the infection). Cell type and time point are not known. The chain recombines TRBV5-1 with TRBJ1-1; D call uncertain. The CDR3 DNA sequence: TGCGCCAGCAGCTTGCTAATTAACCAGAACACTGAAGCTTTCTTT. This sequence encodes CASSLLINQNTEAFF.